Described below is a single TCR beta chain sequence and its context. What it binds is not known. Trimming stripped 2 bases from V and 4 bases from J, with 15 bases between. The CDR3 totals 15 residues. This record belongs to a study of brain metastases from non-small cell lung cancer. The table came from immunoSEQ multiplex PCR; TCRdb's copy has only in-frame clones and leaves some out. This table holds 7,500 to 8,000 clones, around four fifths found once. Study findings and constraints: Compared with primary tumors, brain metastases showed less T-cell infiltration. Paired brain metastases and primary tumors largely shared TCR repertoires. Expanded T-cell clones appeared in approximately 60% of brain metastases over primaries.

The sequence was collected from a donor at least 40 years old with non-small cell lung cancer. This chain links TRBV23-1 with TRBJ2-7; D possibly uses TRBD1 or TRBD2 (5 bases each). TRBV23-1 is marked as an open reading frame, function uncertain. Material: primary lung tumor tissue. The CDR3 loop is CASSQVERDGYEQYF. CDR3 bases: TGCGCCAGCAGTCAAGTCGAACGGGACGGATACGAGCAGTACTTC.